Detailed here is one T cell receptor beta chain. The antigen it binds to is not known. One base away there is no much larger clone; base qualities are not given. Library creation used PCR. Sequenced using an Illumina HiSeq 2500. Molecular barcoding was employed in the preparation of TCR libraries, with unique molecular identifiers being used to normalize TCRbeta repertoire quantification. TCRdb ran its own pipeline on the public reads, namely fastp trimming at Q25 and MiXCR clone calling, and kept in-frame beta chains. Each CDR3 protein gets just one entry, which takes the most common genes and DNA from the rows behind it. For this sample the table gives about 90,000 distinct CDR3 sequences, of which around 16% were detected only once. The ten largest clones represent about 19% of the sample. What this sample's treatment or condition label stands for: allogeneic hematopoietic cell transplantation with graft depleted of TCRalphabeta T cells and CD19 B cells. TCRalphabeta/CD19-depleted allogeneic hematopoietic cell grafts were given to the transplant recipients, all of whom were children.

The data stem from a study of T-cell reconstitution after alpha-beta-depleted transplantation in children (TCRdb year 2016). General notes on the study: Using TCR repertoire profiling, the study quantitatively followed how T-cell immune reconstitution unfolded in children after TCRalphabeta/CD19-depleted allogeneic hematopoietic cell transplantation. The investigation overall reported the following: Over the following months the frequencies of hyperexpanded clones went down, and after one year T-cell counts and TCRbeta diversity were mostly credited to newly produced T cells. The apparently early recovery of alphabetaT-cell counts about two months after transplant reportedly depended on only several hundred rapidly expanded clones that came from non-depleted graft cells. The high TCRbeta diversity at day 60 in some patients was ascribed to recipient T cells and intrathymic progenitors that had survived conditioning.

From its cysteine to its phenylalanine, the CDR3 spans 14 amino acids. The sequence is cut down to CDR3 DNA, 42 bases in frame from base 1. As encoded in the germline V gene (reference sequence), CDR1 is DFQATT while CDR2 is SNEGSKA. V and J lose 0 bases and 2 bases, and a span of 11 bases separates them. The sample was PBMCs, mostly from graft donor cells, taken 180 days after TCRalphabeta/CD19-depleted stem cell transplant. This TCR was recovered from a male patient aged 2-9 years who had a stem cell transplant for acute lymphoblastic leukemia, so the T cells may come from the graft donor. The chain joins TRBV20-1 to TRBJ2-7; TRBD1 could be the D gene, as 6 bases match. The CDR3 amino acid sequence is: CSARDGRGTYEQYF. The DNA is as follows: TGCAGTGCTAGAGACGGCAGGGGAACCTACGAGCAGTACTTC.